A selection of T cell receptor beta chains follows, all from one sample in a study of identical twins. TCRdb called the 5' RACE reads again in MiXCR, with one record for every CDR3 protein. Among hundreds of thousands of distinct CDR3 sequences listed, roughly 18% were seen once. These data were also reused for a study on T cells expressing NK-cell markers.

Material for sequencing was PBMCs. The source of these receptors is a young woman in good health. CDR3s include the opening cysteine and the closing phenylalanine or tryptophan. Fields, in order: CDR3 protein, CDR3 DNA, D gene, V gene, clone size, J gene. A D gene is named only where the DNA matches it firmly. Some rows have no size entry. The others give once, few or many, or a class for an expanded clone.

CSDGTGWGEQFF TGCAGCGACGGGACAGGGTGGGGTGAGCAGTTCTTC TRBD1 TRBV29-1 . TRBJ2-1
CASSTIDRTGYTF TGTGCCAGCAGTACGATCGACAGAACTGGCTACACCTTC . TRBV6-2/TRBV6-3 . TRBJ1-2
CASGPLLQVSGANVLTF TGTGCCAGCGGGCCCCTCCTACAGGTCTCTGGGGCCAACGTCCTGACTTTC . TRBV25-1 . TRBJ2-6
CASRQGVNTEAFF TGCGCCAGCCGACAGGGAGTGAACACTGAAGCTTTCTTT TRBD1 TRBV5-1 few TRBJ1-1
CASTEKVRGPPFGTDTQYF TGTGCCAGCACCGAAAAAGTCCGGGGTCCGCCATTCGGGACAGATACGCAGTATTTT . TRBV12-3/TRBV12-4 few TRBJ2-3
CASSPLPGLNYGYTF TGTGCCAGCAGCCCCTTGCCAGGCTTGAACTATGGCTACACCTTC . TRBV5-6 few TRBJ1-2
CASSLTVAGGPNEQFF TGTGCCAGCAGCTTAACTGTGGCGGGAGGGCCAAATGAGCAGTTCTTC TRBD2 TRBV7-6 . TRBJ2-1
CASSYSRQTQETQYF TGTGCCAGCAGTTACTCGAGGCAGACACAAGAGACCCAGTACTTC . TRBV6-5 . TRBJ2-5
CAISPRADFAGTQYF TGTGCCATCTCCCCACGGGCAGATTTTGCCGGGACCCAGTACTTC . TRBV10-3 few TRBJ2-5
CASSDQTVNTGELFF TGTGCCAGCAGTGACCAGACCGTTAACACCGGGGAGCTGTTTTTT . TRBV25-1 . TRBJ2-2
CASSLDPIPSEQYF TGTGCCAGCAGCTTAGACCCCATACCCTCCGAGCAGTACTTC . TRBV7-6 few TRBJ2-7
CASSLNRRDGYTF TGTGCCAGCAGCCTCAACCGGCGCGATGGCTACACCTTC . TRBV3-1 . TRBJ1-2
CASSSNRGGRVETQYF TGTGCCAGCAGTTCGAATCGGGGCGGGAGGGTCGAGACCCAGTACTTC TRBD2 TRBV12-3/TRBV12-4 many TRBJ2-5
CASSWGLAGEPYNEQFF TGCGCCAGCAGCTGGGGACTAGCGGGAGAACCCTACAATGAGCAGTTCTTC TRBD2 TRBV5-1 few TRBJ2-1
CSVMDSVGGQPQHF TGCAGCGTCATGGACAGCGTGGGTGGTCAGCCCCAGCATTTT . TRBV29-1 few TRBJ1-5
CASSFNPGQLYEQYF TGTGCCAGCAGCTTCAATCCGGGACAGCTCTACGAGCAGTACTTC TRBD1 TRBV11-2 few TRBJ2-7
CASRGLEEKLFF TGTGCCAGCAGGGGGTTAGAGGAAAAACTGTTTTTT . TRBV6-1 . TRBJ1-4
CASSPGTGSGEQYF TGTGCCAGCAGTCCGGGGACAGGGTCGGGAGAGCAGTACTTC TRBD1 TRBV12-3/TRBV12-4 few TRBJ2-7
CSATGQILEAFF TGCAGTGCTACCGGACAGATACTTGAAGCTTTCTTT . TRBV20-1 . TRBJ1-1
CASSLHSGLTDTQYF TGTGCCAGCAGCCTTCATAGCGGTCTCACAGATACGCAGTATTTT . TRBV5-6 few TRBJ2-3
CASSLISGRTVYGYTF TGTGCCAGCAGCTTAATCTCAGGGAGAACGGTTTATGGCTACACCTTC . TRBV7-9 . TRBJ1-2
CSVELRDYEQYF TGCAGCGTGGAACTCAGGGATTACGAGCAGTACTTC . TRBV29-1 few TRBJ2-7
CSARGGAGGLEQYF TGCAGTGCTAGAGGGGGGGCCGGGGGTCTCGAGCAGTACTTC . TRBV20-1 few TRBJ2-7
CASTGQGNQPQHF TGTGCCAGCACAGGACAGGGCAATCAGCCCCAGCATTTT TRBD1 TRBV12-3/TRBV12-4 many TRBJ1-5
CSARGGRTQSSPLHF TGCAGTGCTAGAGGGGGGAGGACGCAAAGCTCACCCCTCCACTTT . TRBV20-1 . TRBJ1-6
CASTMTGFRGEGYTF TGCGCCAGCACCATGACAGGGTTTCGGGGAGAGGGCTACACCTTC TRBD1 TRBV5-1 . TRBJ1-2
CASSYSSHRGPDTQYF TGTGCCAGCAGTTACTCTTCACATCGGGGACCAGATACGCAGTATTTT . TRBV6-5 . TRBJ2-3
CAISSRNEQFF TGTGCCATCAGTTCCCGCAACGAGCAGTTCTTC . TRBV10-3 . TRBJ2-1
CASSFRQLSGANVLTF TGTGCCAGCAGCTTTCGGCAGCTATCTGGGGCCAACGTCCTGACTTTC . TRBV5-6 . TRBJ2-6
CASSPPTERGTEAFF TGTGCCAGCTCACCTCCGACAGAGAGGGGCACTGAAGCTTTCTTT . TRBV18 . TRBJ1-1
CASSLMVNTEAFF TGTGCCAGCAGTTTGATGGTGAACACTGAAGCTTTCTTT . TRBV12-3/TRBV12-4 few TRBJ1-1
CSVTGTGGSYTEAFF TGCAGCGTTACCGGGACAGGGGGCAGTTACACTGAAGCTTTCTTT TRBD1 TRBV29-1 . TRBJ1-1
CASRTDFHYGYTF TGTGCCAGCAGGACGGACTTCCACTATGGCTACACCTTC . TRBV6-2/TRBV6-3 . TRBJ1-2
CASSFNPSGRTDTQYF TGTGCCAGCAGCTTCAACCCTAGCGGTCGTACAGATACGCAGTATTTT TRBD2 TRBV7-2 . TRBJ2-3